The following is a T cell receptor beta chain sequence with its context. This sample was taken from a study of blood T cells in healthy people across ages. Study summary: Capture by template switching was about one barcoded beta molecule per two T cells.

Trimming took off 7 bases at V and 4 bases at J, with 13 bases between the two ends. Germline lookup yields CDR1 SQVTM and CDR2 ANQGSEA. This CDR3 is 12 amino acids long. A sample-barcoded 5' primer and a J-beta primer mix were used in a second PCR of about 6 to 12 cycles. A template-switch adaptor with 12 random nucleotides tagged each cDNA molecule. TCRdb re-called the 5' RACE reads through MiXCR, storing one row per CDR3 protein. The sample lists about 1.8 million distinct CDR3 sequences, 49% occurring once. This clonotype originated in a woman aged 40-49 years in good health. The sequenced material came from blood. The chain has TRBV29-1 and TRBJ1-2; possible D gene TRBD1, 5 bases. The chain's CDR3 is CSAGEGPYGYTF. In DNA, the CDR3 is TGCAGCGCTGGGGAGGGGCCCTATGGCTACACCTTC. The full variable domain, completed using reference TRBV29-1 and TRBJ1-2, is SAVISQKPSRDICQRGTSLTIQCQVDSQVTMMFWYRQQPGQSLTLIATANQGSEATYESGFVIDKFPISRPNLTFSTLTVSNMSPEDSSIYLCSAGEGPYGYTFGSGTRLTVV.